Below, one T cell receptor beta chain is given with its context. The antigen is unknown. This specimen comes from a study of PD-1 blockade in classical Hodgkin lymphoma. General study findings and limits: Individuals initiating nivolumab under 1 year after ASCT were excluded.

The CDR3 runs to 16 residues. Germline CDR1 is LNHDA and CDR2 is SQIVND (reference sequence). Trimming pared 3 bases from V and 1 base from J, leaving 15 bases between. The time point here: cycle 4 day 1 (C4D1), after 6 weeks of nivolumab. Following autologous stem cell transplantation, relapse occurred in every patient, and exposure to brentuximab vedotin varied. Generated by immunoSEQ multiplex PCR, the TCRdb table keeps only in-frame clones and is missing some. This sample has 85,000 to 90,000 clones, with approximately 90% found just once. The chain carries TRBV19 and TRBJ1-1; D not resolved. The sequencing here drew on peripheral blood mononuclear cells (PBMCs), taken before the fourth cycle of nivolumab. This clonotype was sampled from a human donor with classical Hodgkin lymphoma. In nucleotides, the CDR3 is TGTGCCAGTAGTATCCTTCTAAGGGAGGGGAACACTGAAGCTTTCTTT. Its translation is CASSILLREGNTEAFF.